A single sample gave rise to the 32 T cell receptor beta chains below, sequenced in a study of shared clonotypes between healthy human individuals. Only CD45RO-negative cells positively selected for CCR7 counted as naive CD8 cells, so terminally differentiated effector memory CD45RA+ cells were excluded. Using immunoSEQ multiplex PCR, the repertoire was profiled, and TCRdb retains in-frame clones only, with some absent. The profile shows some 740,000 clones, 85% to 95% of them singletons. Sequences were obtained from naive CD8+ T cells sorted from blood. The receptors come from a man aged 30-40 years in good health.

CDR3 in DNA: TGTGCCAGCAGCTTGGCCCTAGCGGGAGTGGGTAGGGATACGCAGTATTTT. It specifies CASSLALAGVGRDTQYF. V and J are TRBV5-4 and TRBJ2-3; 10 bases line up with TRBD2. The germline gives CDR1 SGHNT, CDR2 YYREEE (reference sequence). Trimming at V came to 0 bases and at J to 6 bases, leaving 10 bases not matched to a gene. The CDR3 has 17 residues. The whole variable domain, remainder taken from reference TRBV5-4 and TRBJ2-3, is ETGVTQSPTHLIKTRGQQVTLRCSSQSGHNTVSWYQQALGQGPQFIFQYYREEENGRGNFPPRFSGLQFPNYSSELNVNALELDDSALYLCASSLALAGVGRDTQYFGPGTRLTVL.

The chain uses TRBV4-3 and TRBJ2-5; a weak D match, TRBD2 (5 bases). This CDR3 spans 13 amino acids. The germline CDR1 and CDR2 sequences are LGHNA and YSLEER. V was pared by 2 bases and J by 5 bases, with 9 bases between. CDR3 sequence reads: CASSQNGEETQYF. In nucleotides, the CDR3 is TGCGCCAGCAGCCAAAATGGGGAGGAGACCCAGTACTTC.

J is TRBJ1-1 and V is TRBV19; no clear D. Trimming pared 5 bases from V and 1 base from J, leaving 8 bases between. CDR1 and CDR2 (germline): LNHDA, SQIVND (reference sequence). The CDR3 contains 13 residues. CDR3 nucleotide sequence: TGTGCCAGTAGTTTATCCCCGAACACTGAAGCTTTCTTT. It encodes CASSLSPNTEAFF.

CDR3 nucleotide sequence: TGCAGCGTTGATGGGCTAGCGGGTTCCTCCTACGAGCAGTACTTC. Translated: CSVDGLAGSSYEQYF. The chain links TRBV29-1 to TRBJ2-7, with 8 bases identical to TRBD2. The length of the CDR3 is 15 residues. Germline trimming cut 3 bases from V and 0 bases from J; bases unmatched to any gene: 7. Germline loops: CDR1 SQVTM, CDR2 ANQGSEA.

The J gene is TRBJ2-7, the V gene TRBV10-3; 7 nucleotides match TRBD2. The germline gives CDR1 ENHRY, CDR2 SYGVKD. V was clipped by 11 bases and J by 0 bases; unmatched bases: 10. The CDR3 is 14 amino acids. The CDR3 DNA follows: TGTGCCGCCAAAGCGGGAACAAGCTCCTACGAGCAGTACTTC. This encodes CAAKAGTSSYEQYF.

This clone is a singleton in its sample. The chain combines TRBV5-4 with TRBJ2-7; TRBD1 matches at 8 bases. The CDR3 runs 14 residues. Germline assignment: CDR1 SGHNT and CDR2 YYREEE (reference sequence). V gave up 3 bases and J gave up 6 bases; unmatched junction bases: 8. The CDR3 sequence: CASSYDDRGTEQYF. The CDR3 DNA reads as TGTGCCAGCAGCTACGACGACAGGGGAACCGAGCAGTACTTC.

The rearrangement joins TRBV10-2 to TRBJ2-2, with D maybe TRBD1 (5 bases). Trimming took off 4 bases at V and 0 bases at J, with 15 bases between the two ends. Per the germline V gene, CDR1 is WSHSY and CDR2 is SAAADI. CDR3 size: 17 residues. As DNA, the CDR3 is TGCGCCAGCAGTGGGCCCCGACAGAAAACGAACACCGGGGAGCTGTTTTTT. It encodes CASSGPRQKTNTGELFF.

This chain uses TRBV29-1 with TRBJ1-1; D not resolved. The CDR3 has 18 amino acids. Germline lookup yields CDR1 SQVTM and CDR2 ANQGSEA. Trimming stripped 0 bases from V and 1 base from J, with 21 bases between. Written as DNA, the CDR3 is TGCAGCGTTGAAGAGATTGGGCATCGGCAGGATGGGAACACTGAAGCTTTCTTT. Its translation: CSVEEIGHRQDGNTEAFF.

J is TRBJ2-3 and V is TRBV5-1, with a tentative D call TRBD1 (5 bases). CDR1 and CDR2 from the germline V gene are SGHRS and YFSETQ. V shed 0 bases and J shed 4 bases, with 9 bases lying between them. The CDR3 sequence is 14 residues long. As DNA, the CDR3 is TGCGCCAGCAGCTTGGAACAGGCCGCAGATACGCAGTATTTT. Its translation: CASSLEQAADTQYF. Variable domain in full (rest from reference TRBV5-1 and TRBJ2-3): KAGVTQTPRYLIKTRGQQVTLSCSPISGHRSVSWYQQTPGQGLQFLFEYFSETQRNKGNFPGRFSGRQFSNSRSEMNVSTLELGDSALYLCASSLEQAADTQYFGPGTRLTVL.

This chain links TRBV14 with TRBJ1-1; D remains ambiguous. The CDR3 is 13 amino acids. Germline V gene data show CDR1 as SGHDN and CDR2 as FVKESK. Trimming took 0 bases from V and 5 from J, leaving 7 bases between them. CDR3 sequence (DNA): TGTGCCAGCAGCCAAGAGCTGAGGACTGAAGCTTTCTTT. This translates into CASSQELRTEAFF. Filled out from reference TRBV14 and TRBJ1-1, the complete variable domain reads EAGVTQFPSHSVIEKGQTVTLRCDPISGHDNLYWYRRVMGKEIKFLLHFVKESKQDESGMPNNRFLAERTGGTYSTLKVQPAELEDSGVYFCASSQELRTEAFFGQGTRLTVV.

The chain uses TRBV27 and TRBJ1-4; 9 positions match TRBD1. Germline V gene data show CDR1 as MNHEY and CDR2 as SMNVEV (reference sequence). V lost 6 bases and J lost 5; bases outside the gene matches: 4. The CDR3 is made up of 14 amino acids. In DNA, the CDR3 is TGTGCCAGCAGAAGGACAGGGGTGAATGAAAAACTGTTTTTT. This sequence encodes CASRRTGVNEKLFF.

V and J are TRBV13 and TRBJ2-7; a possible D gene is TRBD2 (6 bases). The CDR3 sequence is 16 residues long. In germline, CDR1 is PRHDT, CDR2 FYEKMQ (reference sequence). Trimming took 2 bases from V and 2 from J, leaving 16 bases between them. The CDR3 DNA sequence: TGTGCCAGCAGCTTACATGCGGGGAATCTGGCCTACGAGCAGTACTTC. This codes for CASSLHAGNLAYEQYF.

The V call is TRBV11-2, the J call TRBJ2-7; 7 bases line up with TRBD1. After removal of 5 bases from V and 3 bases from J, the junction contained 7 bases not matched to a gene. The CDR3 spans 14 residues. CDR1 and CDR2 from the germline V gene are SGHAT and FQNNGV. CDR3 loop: CASSNRGGIYEQYF. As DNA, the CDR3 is TGTGCCAGCAGCAACAGGGGTGGAATCTACGAGCAGTACTTC.

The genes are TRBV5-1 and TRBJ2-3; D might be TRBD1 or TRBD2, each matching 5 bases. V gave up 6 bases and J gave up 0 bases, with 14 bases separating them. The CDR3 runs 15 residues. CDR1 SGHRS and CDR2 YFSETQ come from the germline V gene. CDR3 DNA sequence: TGCGCCAGCACCCAAACGGGACGGAGCACAGATACGCAGTATTTT. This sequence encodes CASTQTGRSTDTQYF.

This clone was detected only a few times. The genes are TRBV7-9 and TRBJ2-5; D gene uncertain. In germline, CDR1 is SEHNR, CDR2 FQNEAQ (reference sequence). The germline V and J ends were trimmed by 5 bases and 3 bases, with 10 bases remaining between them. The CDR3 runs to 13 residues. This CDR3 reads CASSADPKETQYF. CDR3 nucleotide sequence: TGTGCCAGCAGCGCAGATCCTAAAGAGACCCAGTACTTC.

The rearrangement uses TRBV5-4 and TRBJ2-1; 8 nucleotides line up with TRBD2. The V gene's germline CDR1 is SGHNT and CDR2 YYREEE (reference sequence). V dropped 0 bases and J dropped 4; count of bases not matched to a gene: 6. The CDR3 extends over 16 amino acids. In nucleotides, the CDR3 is TGTGCCAGCAGCTTGGACCGGGAGGGCCGGTACAATGAGCAGTTCTTC. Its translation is CASSLDREGRYNEQFF.

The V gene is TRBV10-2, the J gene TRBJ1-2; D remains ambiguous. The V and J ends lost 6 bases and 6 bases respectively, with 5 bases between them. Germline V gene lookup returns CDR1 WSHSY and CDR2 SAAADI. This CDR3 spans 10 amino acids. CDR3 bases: TGCGCCAGCAGGGGAAATGGCTACACCTTC. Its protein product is CASRGNGYTF.

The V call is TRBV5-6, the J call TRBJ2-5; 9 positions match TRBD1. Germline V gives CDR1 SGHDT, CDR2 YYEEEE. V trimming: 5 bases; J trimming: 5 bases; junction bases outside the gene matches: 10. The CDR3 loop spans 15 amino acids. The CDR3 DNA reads TGTGCCAGCAGACAAACAGGGGGCGAATCGGAGACCCAGTACTTC. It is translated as CASRQTGGESETQYF. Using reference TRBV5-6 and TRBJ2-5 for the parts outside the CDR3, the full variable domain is DAGVTQSPTHLIKTRGQQVTLRCSPKSGHDTVSWYQQALGQGPQFIFQYYEEEERQRGNFPDRFSGHQFPNYSSELNVNALLLGDSALYLCASRQTGGESETQYFGPGTRLLVL.

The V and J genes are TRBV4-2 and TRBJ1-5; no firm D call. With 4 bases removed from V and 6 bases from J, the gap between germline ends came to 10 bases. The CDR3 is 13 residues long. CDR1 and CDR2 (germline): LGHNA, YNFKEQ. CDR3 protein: CASSPYEFQPQHF. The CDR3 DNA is TGTGCCAGCAGCCCCTATGAGTTTCAGCCCCAGCATTTT.

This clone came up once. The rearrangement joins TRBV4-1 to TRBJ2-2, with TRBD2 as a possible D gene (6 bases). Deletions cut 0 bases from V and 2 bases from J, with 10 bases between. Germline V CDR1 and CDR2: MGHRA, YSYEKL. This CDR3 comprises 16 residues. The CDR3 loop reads CASSQEGLVNTGELFF. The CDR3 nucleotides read TGCGCCAGCAGCCAAGAGGGACTCGTTAACACCGGGGAGCTGTTTTTT.

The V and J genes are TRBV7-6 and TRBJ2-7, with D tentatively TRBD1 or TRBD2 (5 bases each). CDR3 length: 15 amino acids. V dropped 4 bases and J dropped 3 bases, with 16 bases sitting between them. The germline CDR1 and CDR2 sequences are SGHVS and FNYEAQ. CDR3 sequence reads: CASSSRAGTLYEQYF. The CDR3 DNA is TGTGCCAGCAGCTCAAGGGCAGGGACCCTCTACGAGCAGTACTTC.

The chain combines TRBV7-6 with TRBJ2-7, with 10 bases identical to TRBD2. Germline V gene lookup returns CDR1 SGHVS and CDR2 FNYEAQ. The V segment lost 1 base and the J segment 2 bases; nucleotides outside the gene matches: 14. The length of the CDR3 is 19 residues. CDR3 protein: CASSLEPLLAGSFPYEQYF. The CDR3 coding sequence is TGTGCCAGCAGCTTAGAGCCGTTACTAGCGGGATCTTTCCCCTACGAGCAGTACTTC.

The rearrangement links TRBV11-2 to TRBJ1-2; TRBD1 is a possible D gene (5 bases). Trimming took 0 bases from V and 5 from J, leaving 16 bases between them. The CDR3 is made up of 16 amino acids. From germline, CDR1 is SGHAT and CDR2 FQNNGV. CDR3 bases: TGTGCCAGCAGCTTAGATGGGCCCGGGGGGAGGTATGGCTACACCTTC. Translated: CASSLDGPGGRYGYTF.

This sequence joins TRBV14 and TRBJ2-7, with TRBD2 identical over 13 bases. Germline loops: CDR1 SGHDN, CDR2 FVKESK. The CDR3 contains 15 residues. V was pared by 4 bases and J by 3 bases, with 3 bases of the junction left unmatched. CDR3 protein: CASSRGLAGVYEQYF. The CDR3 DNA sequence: TGTGCCAGCAGCCGTGGACTAGCGGGAGTCTACGAGCAGTACTTC. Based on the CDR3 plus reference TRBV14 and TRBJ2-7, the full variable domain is EAGVTQFPSHSVIEKGQTVTLRCDPISGHDNLYWYRRVMGKEIKFLLHFVKESKQDESGMPNNRFLAERTGGTYSTLKVQPAELEDSGVYFCASSRGLAGVYEQYFGPGTRLTVT.

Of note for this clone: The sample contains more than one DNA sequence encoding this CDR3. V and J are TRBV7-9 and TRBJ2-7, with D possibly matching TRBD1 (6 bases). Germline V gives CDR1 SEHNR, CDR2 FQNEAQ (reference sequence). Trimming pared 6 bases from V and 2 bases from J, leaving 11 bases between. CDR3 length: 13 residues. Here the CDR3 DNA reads TGTGCCAGCAGTTCAGGACAGACCTACGAGCAGTACTTC. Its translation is CASSSGQTYEQYF.

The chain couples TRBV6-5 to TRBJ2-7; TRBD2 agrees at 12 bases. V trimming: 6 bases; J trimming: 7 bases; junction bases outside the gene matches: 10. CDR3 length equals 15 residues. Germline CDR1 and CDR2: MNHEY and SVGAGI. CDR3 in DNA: TGTGCCAGCAGAAGAAAAGGACTAGCGGGGAAAGAGCAGTACTTC. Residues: CASRRKGLAGKEQYF.

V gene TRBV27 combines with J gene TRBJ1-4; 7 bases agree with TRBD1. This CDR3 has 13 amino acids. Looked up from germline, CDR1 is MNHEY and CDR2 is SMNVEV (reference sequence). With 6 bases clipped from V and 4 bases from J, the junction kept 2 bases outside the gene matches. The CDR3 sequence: CASRQGSNEKLFF. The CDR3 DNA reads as TGTGCCAGCAGACAGGGGAGTAATGAAAAACTGTTTTTT.

DNA of the CDR3: TGTGCCAGCAGTCACGGGTGGAACACTGAAGCTTTCTTT. Translating it yields CASSHGWNTEAFF. This chain connects TRBV6-5 to TRBJ1-1; unclear D gene. Germline V gene lookup returns CDR1 MNHEY and CDR2 SVGAGI. V lost 5 bases and J 1 base, leaving 8 bases between the germline ends. The CDR3 has 13 residues.

This CDR3 is CASRPTSGNSYEQYF. CDR3 coding DNA: TGTGCCAGCAGGCCGACTAGCGGCAACTCCTACGAGCAGTACTTC. This sequence joins TRBV6-1 and TRBJ2-7; 9 bases match TRBD2. Germline V CDR1 and CDR2: MNHNS, SASEGT. The CDR3 spans 15 residues. With 6 bases clipped from V and 0 bases from J, the junction kept 6 bases outside the gene matches.

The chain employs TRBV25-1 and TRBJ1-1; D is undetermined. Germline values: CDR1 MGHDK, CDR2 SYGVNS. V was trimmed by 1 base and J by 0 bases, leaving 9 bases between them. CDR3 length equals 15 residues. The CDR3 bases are TGTGCCAGCAGTGAATCTTCGGGTTTGAACACTGAAGCTTTCTTT. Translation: CASSESSGLNTEAFF. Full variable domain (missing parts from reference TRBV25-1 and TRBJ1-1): EADIYQTPRYLVIGTGKKITLECSQTMGHDKMYWYQQDPGMELHLIHYSYGVNSTEKGDLSSESTVSRIRTEHFPLTLESARPSHTSQYLCASSESSGLNTEAFFGQGTRLTVV.

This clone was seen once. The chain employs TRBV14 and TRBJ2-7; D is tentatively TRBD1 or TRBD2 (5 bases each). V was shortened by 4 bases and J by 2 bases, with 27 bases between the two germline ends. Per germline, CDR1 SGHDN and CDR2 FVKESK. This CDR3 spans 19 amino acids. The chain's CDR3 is CASSPVGRGQTREPYEQYF. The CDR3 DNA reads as TGTGCCAGCAGCCCGGTGGGCAGAGGACAAACCCGGGAACCCTACGAGCAGTACTTC.

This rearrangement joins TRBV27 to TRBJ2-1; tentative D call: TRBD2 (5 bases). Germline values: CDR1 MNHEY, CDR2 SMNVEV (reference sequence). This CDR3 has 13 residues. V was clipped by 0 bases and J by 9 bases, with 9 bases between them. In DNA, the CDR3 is TGTGCCAGCAGTTTATCCCTAGCAGGTGAGCAGTTCTTC. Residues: CASSLSLAGEQFF.